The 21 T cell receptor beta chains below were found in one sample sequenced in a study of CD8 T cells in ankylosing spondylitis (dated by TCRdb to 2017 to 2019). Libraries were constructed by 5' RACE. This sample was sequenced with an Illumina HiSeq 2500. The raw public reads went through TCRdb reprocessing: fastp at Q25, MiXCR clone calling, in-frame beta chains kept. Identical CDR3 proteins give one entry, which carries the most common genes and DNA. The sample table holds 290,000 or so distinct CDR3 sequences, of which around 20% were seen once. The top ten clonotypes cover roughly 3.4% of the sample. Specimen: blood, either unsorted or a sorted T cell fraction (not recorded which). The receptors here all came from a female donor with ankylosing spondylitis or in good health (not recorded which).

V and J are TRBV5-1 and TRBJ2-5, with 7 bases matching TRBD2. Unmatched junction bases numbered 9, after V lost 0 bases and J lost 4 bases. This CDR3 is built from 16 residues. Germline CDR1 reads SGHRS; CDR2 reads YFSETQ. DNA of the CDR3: TGCGCCAGCAGCTTGGGGCGGCTAGCGGAAGGAGAGACCCAGTACTTC. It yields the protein CASSLGRLAEGETQYF.

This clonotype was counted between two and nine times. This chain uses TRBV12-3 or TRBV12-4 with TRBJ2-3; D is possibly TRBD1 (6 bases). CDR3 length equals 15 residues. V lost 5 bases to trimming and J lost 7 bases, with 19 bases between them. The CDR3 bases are TGTGCCAGCAGTCCCCCTGGACAGCCTCCCTATACGCAGTATTTT. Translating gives CASSPPGQPPYTQYF.

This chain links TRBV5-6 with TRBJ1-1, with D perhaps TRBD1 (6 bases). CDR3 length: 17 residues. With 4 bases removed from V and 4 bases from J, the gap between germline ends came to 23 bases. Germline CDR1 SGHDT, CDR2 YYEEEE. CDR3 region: CASSPLPRGLGSTEAFF. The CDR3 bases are TGTGCCAGCAGCCCACTCCCCAGGGGCCTAGGGAGCACTGAAGCTTTCTTT.

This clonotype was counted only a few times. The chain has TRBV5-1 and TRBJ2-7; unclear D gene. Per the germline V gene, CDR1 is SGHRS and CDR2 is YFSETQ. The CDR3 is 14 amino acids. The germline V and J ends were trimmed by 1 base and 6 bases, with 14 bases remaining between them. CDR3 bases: TGCGCCAGCAGCTTGTCCGCGGCTACCACCGAGCAGTACTTC. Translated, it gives CASSLSAATTEQYF.

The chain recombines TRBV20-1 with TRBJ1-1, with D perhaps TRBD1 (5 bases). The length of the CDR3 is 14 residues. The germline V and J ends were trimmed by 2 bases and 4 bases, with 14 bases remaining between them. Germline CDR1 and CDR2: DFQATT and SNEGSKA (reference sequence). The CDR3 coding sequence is TGCAGTGCTAGACCCCAGGGTTGGAGCACTGAAGCTTTCTTT. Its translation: CSARPQGWSTEAFF.

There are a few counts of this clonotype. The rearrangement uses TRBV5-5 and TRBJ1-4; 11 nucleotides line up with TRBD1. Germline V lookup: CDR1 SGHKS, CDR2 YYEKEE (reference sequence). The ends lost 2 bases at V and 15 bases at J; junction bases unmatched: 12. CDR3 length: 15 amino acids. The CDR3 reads CASSLRTGGAESVFF. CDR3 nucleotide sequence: TGTGCCAGCAGCTTACGGACAGGGGGCGCCGAATCGGTGTTTTTT.

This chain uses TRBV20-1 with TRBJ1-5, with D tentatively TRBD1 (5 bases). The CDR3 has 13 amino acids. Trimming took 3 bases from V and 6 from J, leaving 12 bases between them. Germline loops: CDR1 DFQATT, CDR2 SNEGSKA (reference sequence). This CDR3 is CSASPQVGQPQHF. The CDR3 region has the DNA TGCAGTGCTAGCCCACAGGTGGGTCAGCCCCAGCATTTT.

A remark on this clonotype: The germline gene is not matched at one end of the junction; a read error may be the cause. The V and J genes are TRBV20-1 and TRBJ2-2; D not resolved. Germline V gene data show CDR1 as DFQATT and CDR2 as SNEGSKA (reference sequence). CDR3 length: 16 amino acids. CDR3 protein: CCARDRRVANTGELFF. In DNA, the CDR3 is TGCTGTGCTAGAGATCGTAGGGTAGCGAACACCGGGGAGCTGTTTTTT.

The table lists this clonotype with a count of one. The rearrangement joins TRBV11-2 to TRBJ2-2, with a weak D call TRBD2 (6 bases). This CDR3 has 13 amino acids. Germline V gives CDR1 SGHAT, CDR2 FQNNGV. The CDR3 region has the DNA TGTGTGAACGGAGGGGCGGGCACCGGGGAGCTGTTTTTT. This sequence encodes CVNGGAGTGELFF. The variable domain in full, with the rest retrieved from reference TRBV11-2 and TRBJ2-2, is EAGVAQSPRYKIIEKRQSVAFWCNPISGHATLYWYQQILGQGPKLLIQFQNNGVVDDSQLPKDRFSAERLKGVDSTLKIQPAKLEDSAVYLCVNGGAGTGELFFGEGSRLTVL.

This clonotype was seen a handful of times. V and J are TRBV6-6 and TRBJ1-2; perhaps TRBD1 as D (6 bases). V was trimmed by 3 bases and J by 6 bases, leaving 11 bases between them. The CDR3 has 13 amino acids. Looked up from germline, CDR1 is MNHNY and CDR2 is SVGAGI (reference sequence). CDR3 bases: TGTGCCAGCAGTTATGCGGGGGGCGATGGCTACACCTTC. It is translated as CASSYAGGDGYTF.

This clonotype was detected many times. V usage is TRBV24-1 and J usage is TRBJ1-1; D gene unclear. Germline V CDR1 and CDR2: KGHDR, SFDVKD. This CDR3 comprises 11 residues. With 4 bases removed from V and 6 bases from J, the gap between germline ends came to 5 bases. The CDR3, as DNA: TGTGCCACCAGTGAAGGGTCTGAAGCTTTCTTT. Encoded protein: CATSEGSEAFF.

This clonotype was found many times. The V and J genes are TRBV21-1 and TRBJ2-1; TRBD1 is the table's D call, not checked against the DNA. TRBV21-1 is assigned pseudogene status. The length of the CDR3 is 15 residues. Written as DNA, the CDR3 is TGTGCCAGCAGCGAACGTGACAGCGACAGTAATGAGCAGTTCTTC. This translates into CASSERDSDSNEQFF.

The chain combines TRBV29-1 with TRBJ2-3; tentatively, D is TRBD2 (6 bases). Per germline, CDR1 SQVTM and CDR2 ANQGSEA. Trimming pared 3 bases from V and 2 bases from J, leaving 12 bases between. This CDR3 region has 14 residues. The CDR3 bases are TGCAGCGTTGACTCGAGCGGGTCCACAGATACGCAGTATTTT. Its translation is CSVDSSGSTDTQYF.

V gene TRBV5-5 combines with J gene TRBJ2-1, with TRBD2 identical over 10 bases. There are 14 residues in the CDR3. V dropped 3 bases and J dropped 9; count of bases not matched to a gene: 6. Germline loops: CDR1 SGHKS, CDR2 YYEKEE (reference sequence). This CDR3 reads CASSSTSGMAEQFF. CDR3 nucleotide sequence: TGTGCCAGCAGCTCCACTAGCGGGATGGCTGAGCAGTTCTTC.

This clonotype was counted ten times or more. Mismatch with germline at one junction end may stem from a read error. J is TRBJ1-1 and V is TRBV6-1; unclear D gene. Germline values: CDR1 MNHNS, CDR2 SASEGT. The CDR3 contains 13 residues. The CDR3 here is CASSKAVNTEAFF. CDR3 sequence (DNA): TGTGCCAGCAGTAAAGCAGTGAACACTGAAGCTTTCTTT.

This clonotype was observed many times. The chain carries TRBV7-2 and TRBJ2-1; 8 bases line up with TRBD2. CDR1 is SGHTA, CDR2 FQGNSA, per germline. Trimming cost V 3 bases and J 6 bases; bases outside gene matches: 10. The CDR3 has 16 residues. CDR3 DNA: TGTGCCAGCAGCTTGAGTATCGGGAGGGGAAGCAATGAGCAGTTCTTC. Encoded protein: CASSLSIGRGSNEQFF.

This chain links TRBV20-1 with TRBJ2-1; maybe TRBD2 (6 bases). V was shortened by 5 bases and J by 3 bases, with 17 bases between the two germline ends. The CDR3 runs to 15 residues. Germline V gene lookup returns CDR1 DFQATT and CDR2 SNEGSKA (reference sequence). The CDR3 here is CSAPQTRPGYNEQFF. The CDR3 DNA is TGCAGTGCTCCCCAGACTAGACCCGGCTACAATGAGCAGTTCTTC.

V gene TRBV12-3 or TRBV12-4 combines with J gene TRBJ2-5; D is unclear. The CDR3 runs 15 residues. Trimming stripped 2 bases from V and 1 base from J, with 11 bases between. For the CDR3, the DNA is TGTGCCAGCAGTTTACGGAGACTCGGCCAAGAGACCCAGTACTTC. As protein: CASSLRRLGQETQYF.

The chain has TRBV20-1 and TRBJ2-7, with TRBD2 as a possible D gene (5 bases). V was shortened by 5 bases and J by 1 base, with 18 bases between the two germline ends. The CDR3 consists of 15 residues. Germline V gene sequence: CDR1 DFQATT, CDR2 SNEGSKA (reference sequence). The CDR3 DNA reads TGCAGTGCTGGGAGTACCGAGGCACCATCCTACGAGCAGTACTTC. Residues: CSAGSTEAPSYEQYF.

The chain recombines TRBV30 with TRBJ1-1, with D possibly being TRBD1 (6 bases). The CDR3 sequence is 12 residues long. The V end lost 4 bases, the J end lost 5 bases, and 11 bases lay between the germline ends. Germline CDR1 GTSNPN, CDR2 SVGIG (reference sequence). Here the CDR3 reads CAWMWGLTEAFF. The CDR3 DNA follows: TGTGCCTGGATGTGGGGGCTAACTGAAGCTTTCTTT.

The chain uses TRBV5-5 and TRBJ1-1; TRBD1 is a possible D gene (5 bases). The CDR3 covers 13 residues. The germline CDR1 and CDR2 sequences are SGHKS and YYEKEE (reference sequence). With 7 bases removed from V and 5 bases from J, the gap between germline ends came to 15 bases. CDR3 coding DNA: TGTGCCAGCTCCATGGGGGTTGGGACTGAAGCTTTCTTT. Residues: CASSMGVGTEAFF.